Shown below are 26 T cell receptor beta chains from a single sample sequenced in a study of T-cell reconstitution after alpha-beta-depleted transplantation in children. Preparing the TCRbeta library involved the use of unique molecular identifiers. TCRdb redid the calling of the PCR reads with MiXCR, one entry per CDR3 protein. The sample shows about 500,000 distinct CDR3 sequences, around a third of them seen only once. Specimen: PBMCs from the stem cell graft donor, collected from the stem cell graft. The receptors were gathered from a human donor who donated a stem cell graft to a child with aplastic anemia.

Comments on this clonotype: Sequence at one end of the junction differs from germline and may be a read error. The chain is built from TRBV6-2 or TRBV6-3 and TRBJ2-3; D is undetermined. Germline assignment: CDR1 MNHEY and CDR2 SVGEGT. This CDR3 has 14 amino acids. The CDR3 sequence: CASSYPTSSDTQYF. CDR3 bases: TGTGCCAGCAGTTACCCGACATCTTCAGATACGCAGTATTTC.

The chain uses TRBV5-1 and TRBJ2-1, with TRBD2 matching 9 bases. CDR3 length equals 15 residues. CDR1 and CDR2 from the germline V gene are SGHRS and YFSETQ. Trimming removed 5 bases from V and 5 bases from J; junction bases left unmatched: 8. The CDR3 sequence: CASRLRLAANNEQFF. The DNA for the CDR3 is TGCGCCAGCAGACTCAGACTAGCGGCGAACAATGAGCAGTTCTTC.

The chain carries TRBV7-9 and TRBJ2-7; either TRBD1 or TRBD2 may supply D (5 bases each). Trimming removed 3 bases at V and 3 bases at J, with 15 bases between. The germline V gene encodes CDR1 SEHNR and CDR2 FQNEAQ (reference sequence). CDR3 length: 15 amino acids. The CDR3 region is CASSFPGTGNYEQYF. CDR3 sequence (DNA): TGTGCCAGCAGCTTCCCCGGGACGGGCAACTACGAGCAGTACTTC. Full variable domain (missing parts from reference TRBV7-9 and TRBJ2-7): DTGVSQNPRHKITKRGQNVTFRCDPISEHNRLYWYRQTLGQGPEFLTYFQNEAQLEKSRLLSDRFSAERPKGSFSTLEIQRTEQGDSAMYLCASSFPGTGNYEQYFGPGTRLTVT.

In its sample, this clonotype was seen a few times. V gene TRBV4-2 combines with J gene TRBJ2-2; TRBD2 matches 9 bases. The CDR3 covers 16 residues. The germline V gene has CDR1 LGHNA and CDR2 YNFKEQ. V shed 4 bases and J 4 bases; nucleotides not matched to a gene: 7. CDR3 amino acids: CASSPMAGGLTGELFF. The CDR3 DNA sequence: TGTGCCAGCAGCCCCATGGCGGGAGGGCTCACCGGGGAGCTGTTTTTT.

V usage is TRBV18 and J usage is TRBJ1-1; D is uncertain. Germline loops: CDR1 KGHSH, CDR2 LQKENI. The CDR3 sequence is 14 residues long. Deletions cut 3 bases from V and 4 bases from J, with 12 bases between. For the CDR3, the DNA is TGTGCCAGCTCACCTCGGGGAGACGGCACTGAAGCTTTCTTT. Translating it yields CASSPRGDGTEAFF.

The V and J genes are TRBV4-3 and TRBJ2-2; D perhaps matches TRBD1 (5 bases). This CDR3 contains 16 residues. Trimming shortened V by 1 base and J by 4 bases, and 13 bases separated the two germline ends. Germline V lookup: CDR1 LGHNA, CDR2 YSLEER. In nucleotides, the CDR3 is TGCGCCAGCAGCCAAGGGCCGGACACCATCACCGGGGAGCTGTTTTTT. It yields the protein CASSQGPDTITGELFF.

The rearrangement joins TRBV9 to TRBJ2-7, with D possibly being TRBD1 (5 bases). The V gene lost 0 bases and the J gene lost 5 bases, with 15 bases spanning the gap. Germline V gene lookup returns CDR1 SGDLS and CDR2 YYNGEE. The CDR3 sequence is 15 residues long. This CDR3 is CASSVVGREWDEQYF. The DNA of the CDR3 is TGTGCCAGCAGCGTAGTGGGCAGGGAATGGGACGAGCAGTACTTC.

The J gene is TRBJ2-2, the V gene TRBV19, with 7 bases that match TRBD1. CDR1 and CDR2 (germline): LNHDA, SQIVND (reference sequence). The CDR3 runs 16 residues. The ends lost 6 bases at V and 6 bases at J; junction bases unmatched: 13. CDR3 amino acids: CASSFNPTGFAGELFF. CDR3 bases: TGTGCCAGTAGCTTCAACCCGACAGGGTTTGCCGGGGAGCTGTTTTTT.

This sequence joins TRBV7-9 and TRBJ2-1, with 9 bases identical to TRBD2. The CDR3 is 16 amino acids. CDR1 and CDR2 from the germline V gene are SEHNR and FQNEAQ (reference sequence). Losses at the gene ends were 3 bases for V and 4 bases for J; bases not matched to a gene: 7. CDR3 nucleotides: TGTGCCAGCAGCTTCTATAGCGGGAGCCCGTACAATGAGCAGTTCTTC. Its protein is CASSFYSGSPYNEQFF.

This clonotype was detected only a few times. The chain recombines TRBV29-1 with TRBJ2-3; tentative D call: TRBD2 (5 bases). CDR3 length: 15 amino acids. Trimming removed 7 bases at V and 0 bases at J, with 17 bases between. From germline, CDR1 is SQVTM and CDR2 ANQGSEA. As DNA, the CDR3 is TGCAGCGCAGTGTCGGGGTCTTGGAGCACAGATACGCAGTATTTT. As protein: CSAVSGSWSTDTQYF.

The chain links TRBV20-1 to TRBJ1-5; tentative D call: TRBD1 (6 bases). The V gene lost 5 bases and the J gene lost 5 bases, with 22 bases spanning the gap. This CDR3 has 16 residues. The germline gives CDR1 DFQATT, CDR2 SNEGSKA (reference sequence). CDR3 protein: CSAATRQARGDQPQHF. The CDR3, as DNA: TGCAGTGCTGCAACTCGACAGGCTAGGGGGGATCAGCCCCAGCATTTT.

The chain has TRBV7-2 and TRBJ2-5; 8 bases are shared with TRBD1. V gave up 5 bases and J gave up 3 bases; unmatched junction bases: 8. The germline gives CDR1 SGHTA, CDR2 FQGNSA. The CDR3 loop spans 15 amino acids. CDR3 coding DNA: TGTGCCAGCAGCGGTTGGACAGGGTTGGAAGAGACCCAGTACTTC. Encoded protein: CASSGWTGLEETQYF.

The CDR3 loop is CSAPSGGGRLLGYTF. CDR3 nucleotide sequence: TGCAGTGCTCCTTCAGGGGGCGGACGCCTATTGGGCTACACCTTC. This chain joins TRBV20-1 and TRBJ1-2; 8 nucleotides align to TRBD1. V lost 5 bases and J lost 8; bases outside the gene matches: 16. Germline V gene sequence: CDR1 DFQATT, CDR2 SNEGSKA (reference sequence). The CDR3 runs 15 residues.

The rearrangement joins TRBV7-2 to TRBJ2-3; TRBD2 might be the D (6 bases). Germline V gene sequence: CDR1 SGHTA, CDR2 FQGNSA. Trimming left V 5 bases short and J 5 bases short, with 14 bases between. The CDR3 spans 14 residues. The CDR3 spells CASSASVREDTQYF. The CDR3 nucleotides read TGTGCCAGCAGCGCCTCTGTGCGGGAAGATACGCAGTATTTT.

The gene calls are TRBV29-1 and TRBJ2-5, with 11 positions matching TRBD1. Trimming at V came to 3 bases and at J to 5 bases, leaving 5 bases not matched to a gene. Looked up from germline, CDR1 is SQVTM and CDR2 is ANQGSEA. This CDR3 comprises 14 residues. The CDR3 region is CSVDLRDRGETQYF. In nucleotides, the CDR3 is TGCAGCGTTGACCTCCGGGACAGGGGGGAGACCCAGTACTTC. Full variable domain (remainder filled in from reference TRBV29-1 and TRBJ2-5): SAVISQKPSRDICQRGTSLTIQCQVDSQVTMMFWYRQQPGQSLTLIATANQGSEATYESGFVIDKFPISRPNLTFSTLTVSNMSPEDSSIYLCSVDLRDRGETQYFGPGTRLLVL.

V usage is TRBV7-9 and J usage is TRBJ1-1; D gene ambiguous. Germline assignment: CDR1 SEHNR and CDR2 FQNEAQ (reference sequence). V was shortened by 7 bases and J by 3 bases, with 21 bases between the two germline ends. The CDR3 runs 16 residues. CDR3 nucleotide sequence: TGTGCCAGCACCACCAAAGGTCCGGGATTTTACACTGAAGCTTTCTTT. Translated, it gives CASTTKGPGFYTEAFF.

The sample holds one count of this clonotype. V and J are TRBV29-1 and TRBJ1-1; D is unclear. The CDR3 consists of 19 residues. Germline assignment: CDR1 SQVTM and CDR2 ANQGSEA. Trimming shortened V by 4 bases and J by 1 base, and 28 bases separated the two germline ends. CDR3 amino acids: CSVVGSNLRGTWKNTEAFF. The CDR3 coding sequence is TGCAGCGTTGTTGGGTCTAACCTCAGAGGAACTTGGAAGAACACTGAAGCTTTCTTT.

The CDR3 region is CSATHPGSNEKLFF. The CDR3 DNA reads TGCAGCGCCACACATCCAGGATCCAATGAAAAACTGTTTTTT. The V gene is TRBV29-1, the J gene TRBJ1-4; no firm D call. Trimming took 7 bases from V and 5 from J, leaving 17 bases between them. The CDR3 is 14 amino acids. The germline V gene has CDR1 SQVTM and CDR2 ANQGSEA.

The chain carries TRBV29-1 and TRBJ1-2; D is perhaps TRBD1 (5 bases). Germline CDR1 is SQVTM and CDR2 is ANQGSEA. Trimming removed 7 bases from V and 0 bases from J, with 18 bases in between. This CDR3 is built from 15 residues. CDR3 sequence: CSALLTQGANYGYTF. The CDR3 coding sequence is TGCAGCGCGCTATTAACCCAGGGAGCTAACTATGGCTACACCTTC.

The V call is TRBV6-1, the J call TRBJ1-2; D is ambiguous. Germline-derived CDR1 and CDR2 are MNHNS and SASEGT. V was cut by 8 bases and J by 4 bases, with 17 bases left in between. The CDR3 contains 14 residues. The CDR3 sequence is CASSPSGQIYGYTF. As DNA, the CDR3 is TGTGCCAGCTCCCCGAGCGGGCAGATCTATGGCTACACCTTC.

This clonotype was counted between two and nine times. CDR3 sequence reads: CASSYPGRQHYGYTF. The CDR3 DNA is TGTGCCAGCAGTTACCCGGGGAGACAGCACTATGGCTACACCTTC. This chain joins TRBV6-2 or TRBV6-3 and TRBJ1-2; D may be TRBD1 (5 bases). This CDR3 is 15 amino acids long. Trimming cost V 2 bases and J 3 bases, with 13 bases left between them. The germline V gene encodes CDR1 MNHEY and CDR2 SVGEGT.

The rearrangement joins TRBV5-1 to TRBJ2-1; D possibly corresponds to TRBD2 (6 bases). The germline CDR1 and CDR2 sequences are SGHRS and YFSETQ. Deletions cut 6 bases from V and 4 bases from J, with 17 bases between. The CDR3 length is 15 residues. DNA for the CDR3: TGCGCCAGCAACCGAGGAGGGGAGATTTACAATGAGCAGTTCTTC. This encodes CASNRGGEIYNEQFF.

The chain carries TRBV13 and TRBJ2-3, with D perhaps TRBD1 (6 bases). The CDR3 spans 14 residues. V lost 1 base to trimming and J lost 5 bases, with 10 bases between them. Germline V CDR1 and CDR2: PRHDT, FYEKMQ (reference sequence). This chain's CDR3 is CASSLAGVQDTQYF. In DNA, the CDR3 is TGTGCCAGCAGCTTAGCAGGGGTTCAAGATACGCAGTATTTT.

This clonotype was found a few times. This rearrangement joins TRBV29-1 to TRBJ2-1, with 7 bases matching TRBD2. V dropped 3 bases and J dropped 7; count of bases not matched to a gene: 3. The CDR3 runs 12 residues. The germline V gene encodes CDR1 SQVTM and CDR2 ANQGSEA. CDR3 region: CSVDYGRNEQFF. CDR3 nucleotide sequence: TGCAGCGTTGATTACGGGAGGAATGAGCAGTTCTTC.

This clonotype was seen only a few times. The rearrangement links TRBV18 to TRBJ2-5, with 12 bases matching TRBD2. The CDR3 length is 17 residues. V dropped 5 bases and J dropped 1; count of bases not matched to a gene: 8. Germline V gene lookup returns CDR1 KGHSH and CDR2 LQKENI. The CDR3 sequence is CASSSGTSGSGQETQYF. CDR3 nucleotide sequence: TGTGCCAGCTCATCCGGGACTAGCGGGTCTGGCCAAGAGACCCAGTACTTC.

This clonotype was seen a few times. The chain carries TRBV20-1 and TRBJ2-3; the D gene is possibly TRBD2 (5 bases). V was shortened by 3 bases and J by 3 bases, with 13 bases between the two germline ends. The germline V gene has CDR1 DFQATT and CDR2 SNEGSKA (reference sequence). The CDR3 extends over 14 amino acids. As DNA, the CDR3 is TGCAGTGCTAGTCTCGGCGGGCGGACAGATACGCAGTATTTT. Its protein product is CSASLGGRTDTQYF.